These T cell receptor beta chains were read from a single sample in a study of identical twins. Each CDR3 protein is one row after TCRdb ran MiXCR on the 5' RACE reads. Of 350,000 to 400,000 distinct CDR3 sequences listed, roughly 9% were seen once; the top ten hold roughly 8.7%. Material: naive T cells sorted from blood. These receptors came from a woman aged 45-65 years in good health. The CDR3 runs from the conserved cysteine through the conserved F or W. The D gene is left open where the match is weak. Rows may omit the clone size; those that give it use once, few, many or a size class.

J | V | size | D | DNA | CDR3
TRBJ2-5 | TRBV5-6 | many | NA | TGTGCCAGCAGCCCCTGGGACCAAGAGACCCAGTACTTC | CASSPWDQETQYF
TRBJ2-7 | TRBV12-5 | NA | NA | TGTGCTAGTGGTTACGGCACAACCTACGAGCAGTACTTC | CASGYGTTYEQYF
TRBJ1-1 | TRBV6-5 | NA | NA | TGTGCCAGTAAGGGGGTGAACACTGAAGCTTTCTTT | CASKGVNTEAFF
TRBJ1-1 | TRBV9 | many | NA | TGTGCCAGCAGCTCATTCGGGAGTGGTAAAGCTTTCTTT | CASSSFGSGKAFF
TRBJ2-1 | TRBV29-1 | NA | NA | TGCAGCGTTGAACGTCCATTGGAGCAGTTCTTC | CSVERPLEQFF
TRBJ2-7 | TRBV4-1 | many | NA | TGCGCCAGCAGCCTAAGATTGACCTACGAGCAGTACTTC | CASSLRLTYEQYF
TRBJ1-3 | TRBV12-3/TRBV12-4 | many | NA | TGTGCCAGCAGTTTTGGTGACAATCGTTACTCTGGAAACACCATATATTTT | CASSFGDNRYSGNTIYF
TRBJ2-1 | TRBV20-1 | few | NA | TGCAGTGCTATTGGGTGGATCTCCTACAATGAGCAGTTCTTC | CSAIGWISYNEQFF
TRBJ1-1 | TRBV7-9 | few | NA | TGTGCCAGCAGCGAGGACAGAGGGCTCTTCTTT | CASSEDRGLFF
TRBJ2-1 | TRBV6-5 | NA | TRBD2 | TGTGCCAGCAGCCTCGCCGGGACTAGCGGGATAGGGAGGAATGAGCAGTTCTTC | CASSLAGTSGIGRNEQFF
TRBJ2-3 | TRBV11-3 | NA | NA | TGTGCCAGCAGCTCCCGGCAGCGGACCCCTAGCACAGATACGCAGTATTTT | CASSSRQRTPSTDTQYF
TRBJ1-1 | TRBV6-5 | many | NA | TGTGCCAGCAGTCAACAGCGAATGAACACTGAAGCTTTCTTT | CASSQQRMNTEAFF
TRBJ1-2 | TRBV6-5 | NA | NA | TGTGCCAGCAGTTACGGGCAGGCAAAGTATGGCTACACCTTC | CASSYGQAKYGYTF
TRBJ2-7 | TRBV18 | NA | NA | TGTGCCAGCTCACCCCTGCGACAGGATACCTACGAGCAGTACTTC | CASSPLRQDTYEQYF
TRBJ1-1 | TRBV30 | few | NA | TGTGCCTGGGTCGAGGGGGTAGCTTTCTTT | CAWVEGVAFF
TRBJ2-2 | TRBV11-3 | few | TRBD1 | TGTGCCAGCAACGACAGGGGACCGAACACCGGGGAGCTGTTTTTT | CASNDRGPNTGELFF
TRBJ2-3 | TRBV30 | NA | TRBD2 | TGTGCCTTCTATAGCGGGAGGGGCACAGATACGCAGTATTTT | CAFYSGRGTDTQYF
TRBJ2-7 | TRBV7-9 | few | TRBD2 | TGTGCCAGCAGCCCGGGGACTAGCGGCTTTAGCTCCTACGAGCAGTACTTC | CASSPGTSGFSSYEQYF
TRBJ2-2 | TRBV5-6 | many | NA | TGTGCCAGCAGCGTGAAGGTACTCTTCACCGGGGAGCTGTTTTTT | CASSVKVLFTGELFF
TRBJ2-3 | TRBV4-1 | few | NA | TGCGCCAGCAGCCGGGCTAGCGAGTTGGATACGCAGTATTTT | CASSRASELDTQYF
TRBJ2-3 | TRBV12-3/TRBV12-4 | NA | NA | TGTGCCAGCAGTTTAGCGATCAGGGAAAGCACAGATACGCAGTATTTT | CASSLAIRESTDTQYF
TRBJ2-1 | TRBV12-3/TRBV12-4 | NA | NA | TGTGCCAGCACCCCGTCTAGGCGGAGTTACAATGAGCAGTTCTTC | CASTPSRRSYNEQFF
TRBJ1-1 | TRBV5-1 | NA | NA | TGCGCCAGCAGCCCTATGTCGGGGATTGACACTGAAGCTTTCTTT | CASSPMSGIDTEAFF
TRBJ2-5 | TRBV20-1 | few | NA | TGCAGTGCTAGAGACGGGGTTGGGACCCAGTACTTC | CSARDGVGTQYF
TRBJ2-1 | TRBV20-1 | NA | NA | TGCAGTGCTAGTAGCCCGAGACATGAGCAGTTCTTC | CSASSPRHEQFF
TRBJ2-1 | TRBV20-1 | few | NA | TGCAGTGCTAGAGAGGGCGGGCCTTACAATGAGCAGTTCTTC | CSAREGGPYNEQFF
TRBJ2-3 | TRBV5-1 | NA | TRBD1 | TGCGCCAGCAGCTTGGTGGCAGGGGGCATGAGGTCGACAGATACGCAGTATTTT | CASSLVAGGMRSTDTQYF
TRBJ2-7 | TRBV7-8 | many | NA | TGTGCCAGCATCCCCAGCGGAGCCTCCTACGAGCAGTACTTC | CASIPSGASYEQYF
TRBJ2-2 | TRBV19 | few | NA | TGTGCCAGCTTCTCAGGGACCCCTCGGGCCTCGAACACCAGGGAGCTGTTTTTT | CASFSGTPRASNTRELFF
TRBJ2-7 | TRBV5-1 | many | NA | TGCGCCAGCAGCCGGGGCCTCCGGCCCTACGAGCAGTACTTC | CASSRGLRPYEQYF
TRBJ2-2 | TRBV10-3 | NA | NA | TGTGCCATCAGTGAGTCAAATGGCGGAGCGGGCCGAGTCACCGGGGAGCTGTTTTTT | CAISESNGGAGRVTGELFF
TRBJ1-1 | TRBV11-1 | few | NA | TGTGCCAGCAGCCTCGATTTGGACTATCAAGCTTTCTTT | CASSLDLDYQAFF
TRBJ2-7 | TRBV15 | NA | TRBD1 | TGTGCCACCAGCAGAGATCTTGGGGGACAGGGTCTTTACGAGCAGTACTTC | CATSRDLGGQGLYEQYF
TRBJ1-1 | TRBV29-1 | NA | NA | TGCAGCGTTGAACTTGGGGGAGACACTGAAGCTTTCTTT | CSVELGGDTEAFF
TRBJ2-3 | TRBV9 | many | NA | TGTGCCAGCAGCCCAGGGACCGCACGCACAGATACGCAGTATTTT | CASSPGTARTDTQYF
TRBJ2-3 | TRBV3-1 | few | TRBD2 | TGTGCCAGCAGCCCCCGGACTAGCGGAAACACAGATACGCAGTATTTT | CASSPRTSGNTDTQYF
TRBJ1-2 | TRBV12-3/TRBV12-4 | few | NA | TGTGCCAGCAGGACCAGGGGATTGGAAGGCTACACCTTC | CASRTRGLEGYTF
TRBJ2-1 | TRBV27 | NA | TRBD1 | TGTGCCAGCAGCCAAGTACGGGACAGTCGGTTTTCCTACAATGAGCAGTTCTTC | CASSQVRDSRFSYNEQFF
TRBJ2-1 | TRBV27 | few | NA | TGTGCCAGCAGTTTATCCATGGACAATGAGCAGTTCTTC | CASSLSMDNEQFF
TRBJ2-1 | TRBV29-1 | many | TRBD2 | TGCAGCGTTGAAGAACTAGCGGGGTACAATGAGCAGTTCTTC | CSVEELAGYNEQFF
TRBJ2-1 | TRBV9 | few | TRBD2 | TGTGCCAGCAGCGTACGGGGAGGGACCAATGAGCAGTTCTTC | CASSVRGGTNEQFF
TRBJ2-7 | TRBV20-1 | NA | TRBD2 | TGCAGTGCTAGAGATCGAATTTGGGGACTAGCAGCCTACGAGCAGTACTTC | CSARDRIWGLAAYEQYF
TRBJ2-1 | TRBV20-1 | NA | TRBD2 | TGCAGTGCTAGAGATCTCACGGGAGGGCCGGATAATGAGCAGTTCTTC | CSARDLTGGPDNEQFF
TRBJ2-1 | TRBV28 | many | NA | TGTGCCAGCATTGGTAGGATCTACAATGAGCAGTTCTTC | CASIGRIYNEQFF
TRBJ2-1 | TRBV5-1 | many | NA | TGCGCCAGCAGCTCGGAACCGGGACGCAGTGAGCAGTTCTTC | CASSSEPGRSEQFF
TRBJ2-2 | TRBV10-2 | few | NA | TGCGCCAGCAACCAGGGGGGGGCCGGGGAGCTGTTTTTT | CASNQGGAGELFF
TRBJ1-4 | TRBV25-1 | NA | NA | TGTGCCAGCAGTGGATACCTTGAGCTGTTTTTT | CASSGYLELFF
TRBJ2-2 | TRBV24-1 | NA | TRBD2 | TGTGCCACCAGTGATGTAGCGGGAGGGCCTCGGGAGCTGTTTTTT | CATSDVAGGPRELFF